This T cell receptor beta chain was captured by sequencing in a study of blood T cells in healthy people across ages. Next came a second PCR, run for roughly 7 to 12 cycles, which used a sample-barcoded 5' primer along with a J-beta primer mix. TCRdb reanalysed the 5' RACE reads using MiXCR and keeps one entry per CDR3 protein. The sample lists over a million distinct CDR3 sequences, 35% to 45% occurring once. V was pared by 3 bases and J by 12 bases, with 13 bases of the junction left unmatched. CDR3 length equals 15 residues. This clonotype was seen more than once but under ten times. The chain uses TRBV12-3 or TRBV12-4 and TRBJ2-1, with TRBD2 matching 8 bases. The clonotype was recovered from a young woman in good health. The material sequenced was blood. CDR3 coding DNA: TGTGCCAGCAGTTTTAGCGGGAAAGCGGGAGAGCCGCAGTTCTTC. Translation gives CASSFSGKAGEPQFF.